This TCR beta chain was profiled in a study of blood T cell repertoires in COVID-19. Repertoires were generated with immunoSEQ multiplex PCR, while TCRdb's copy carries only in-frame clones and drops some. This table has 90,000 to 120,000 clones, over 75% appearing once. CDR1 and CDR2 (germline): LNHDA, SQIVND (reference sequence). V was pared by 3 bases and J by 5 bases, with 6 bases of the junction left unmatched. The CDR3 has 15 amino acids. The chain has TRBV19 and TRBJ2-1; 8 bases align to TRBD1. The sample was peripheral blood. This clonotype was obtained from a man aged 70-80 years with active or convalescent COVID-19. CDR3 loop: CASSMVGTGHNEQFF. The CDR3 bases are TGTGCCAGTAGTATGGTAGGGACAGGTCACAATGAGCAGTTCTTC.